The present T cell receptor (beta chain) was sequenced within a study of CD8 T cells in ankylosing spondylitis. The study, taken as a whole, reports: The study identified a TCR beta motif of 7 or 8 highly homologous variants that appeared characteristic of ankylosing spondylitis blood.

The CDR3 covers 16 residues. V was clipped by 0 bases and J by 6 bases, with 13 bases between them. Germline V gene sequence: CDR1 KGHDR, CDR2 SFDVKD. This clonotype appeared many times. Its specificity is not known. With molecular barcodes, quantitative 5'-RACE was used to make the TCR beta libraries. TCRdb itself ran the 5' RACE reads through MiXCR, one entry per CDR3 protein. The table has 39,000 or so distinct CDR3 sequences, around 10% seen once. The sequenced sample consisted of blood, either unsorted or a sorted T cell fraction (not recorded which). This clonotype was sampled from a male donor with ankylosing spondylitis or in good health (not recorded which). The rearrangement uses TRBV24-1 and TRBJ2-2; D ambiguous. The chain's CDR3 is CATSDLAEPNAGELFF. In nucleotides, the CDR3 is TGTGCCACCAGTGATTTGGCAGAGCCAAACGCCGGGGAGCTGTTTTTT.